This T cell receptor (beta chain) was profiled in a study of blood T cell repertoires in COVID-19. For the study at large: Samples came from the United States, Italy and Spain, spanning acute and convalescent COVID-19. PBMCs, B-cell-depleted T cells, or T cells were the source of the cDNA or gDNA that made up the material.

Trimming shortened V by 4 bases and J by 1 base, and 10 bases separated the two germline ends. Germline CDR1 and CDR2: KGHSH and LQKENI. The CDR3 is 15 amino acids. Measured with immunoSEQ multiplex PCR; TCRdb has only the in-frame clones, and not every one. Of about 76,000 clones in the sample, 80% to 90% were seen once. The TCR sequence derives from a man between 45 and 60 years old with active COVID-19. The chain carries TRBV18 and TRBJ1-4; no firm D call. Sequenced sample: peripheral blood. CDR3 residues: CASSLRAGTNEKLFF. CDR3 DNA: TGTGCCAGCTCACTCAGAGCGGGAACTAATGAAAAACTGTTTTTT.